The TCR beta chain described here comes from a study of neurological immune-mediated disorders (dated by TCRdb to between 2017 and 2020). Concerning the study at large: Of the approximately 34 multiple sclerosis patients, around 31 had relapsing-remitting MS and 3 had secondary progressive MS. Longitudinal samples, technical triplicates and paired sorted CD4+ and CD8+ T-cell subsets, alongside PBMC samples, were included among the approximately 110 TCR-beta libraries. The study compared peripheral blood TCR-beta repertoires of HTLV-I-associated myelopathy (HAM/TSP) patients, multiple sclerosis patients and healthy controls using UMI-based sequencing. The cohort included approximately 68 subjects: about 15 with HAM/TSP, about 34 with multiple sclerosis, and approximately 20 healthy controls.

For the unsorted PBMC libraries, 2 million PBMCs were stored in RNAlater at -80 degrees C until RNA extraction and were used to generate the libraries. The multiple sclerosis patients were enrolled in a US clinical protocol that used magnetic resonance imaging to evaluate disease progression. Peripheral blood was subjected to Ficoll-Hypaque density gradient centrifugation to isolate PBMCs, which were then cryopreserved in liquid nitrogen. Germline trimming: 5 bases from V, 6 bases from J; junction bases outside gene matches: 5. The CDR3 goes from the cysteine to the phenylalanine over 14 residues. The only DNA kept is the CDR3, 42 bases in frame from the first base. The germline V gene (reference sequence) provides CDR1 SEHNR and CDR2 FQNEAQ. The research as a whole found: No association of the MS cluster with clinical or MRI features was observed, and the need for larger cohorts was stated by the authors. Repertoires from 18 of 34 MS patients were grouped by phylogenetic analysis into a cluster of related CDR3 sequences, suggesting a possible repertoire-level signature. TCR clonal expansion was greatest in HAM/TSP patients and smallest in MS patients, who ranked below even healthy controls. Expanded clones from different subjects shared no identical CDR3 amino acid sequences, which suggests that TCR-beta repertoires were private in all groups.

To synthesize cDNA, template-switch 5'RACE was performed with a primer carrying a 10-nucleotide random unique molecular identifier so that each TCR transcript was tagged. Every sequencing run yielded over 180 million TCR-beta sequences covering 15-18 subjects. The RNeasy kit was used to extract total RNA. Using the KAPA Real-time Library Amplification kit, TCR-beta VDJ regions were amplified with primers for the TCR constant region and the 5'RACE anchor. A first PCR added sample indexes and Illumina adaptors, and a second PCR then raised library yield. After purification with Ampure beads, the TCR product of roughly 650 bp was size-selected on a 2% E-gel SizeSelection system. Before pooling, library quality was assessed on a Bioanalyzer, concentration was determined with Qubit, and library quantification was performed with the Kapa Library Quantification kit. Paired-end 2 x 150 bp sequencing of the libraries was performed on an Illumina HiSeq 2500. To increase sequence diversity, about 24-32% phiX was spiked into each library pool. The source study handled its data this way. Quality-filtered reads were processed with the UMI-based MiGEC pipeline, and over 85% of raw TCR sequences were removed by the MiGEC pipeline during error correction. VDJ genes were aligned to IMGT germline references, and clonotypes were defined by unique CDR3 amino acid sequence plus V-J genes. VDJtools evaluated clonal expansion, Shannon diversity and CDR3 relatedness (CalcPairwiseDistances, ClusterSamples); CLCbio workbench built phylogenetic trees. A clone was classed as expanded if it had 8 or more unique UMIs, a cutoff based on coefficient-of-variation modelling across technical triplicates. The public sequencing data were trimmed at Q25 with fastp and processed into clonotypes with MiXCR by TCRdb, which kept only in-frame beta chains. For every CDR3 protein sequence, its rows merge into one entry that carries the most common genes and DNA. The V and J calls shown here were made by TCRdb, not taken from the authors' results. This sample lists fewer than 75,000 distinct CDR3 sequences; less than 5.5% were detected once. The ten largest clones add up to about 6.9% of the sample.

This clonotype occurred many times. What this receptor recognizes is not known. Per-base quality was not reported, and no clone a single base away is much larger than it. The sequence was obtained from a man aged 30 to 39 with multiple sclerosis. Recombination connected TRBV7-9 to TRBJ2-4; 9 of the junction bases match TRBD2. Sequencing was carried out using PBMCs. The DNA reads TGTGCCAGCAGCGGCGGGGGGGCGGGAAACATTCAGTACTTC. It codes for CASSGGGAGNIQYF.